This T cell receptor beta chain was sequenced in a study of blood T cell repertoires in COVID-19. About the study: Researchers got acute and convalescent COVID-19 samples from the United States, Italy and Spain. The cDNA or gDNA used as material had been derived from T cells, B-cell-depleted T cells, or PBMCs.

Original analysis: Cell counts per sample came from amplifying reference gene primers. Only in-frame clones appear in the TCRdb table, and some are missing; sequencing was by immunoSEQ multiplex PCR. V, J and clone size are taken as reported in that table, and D and trimming were inferred from the DNA itself. The sample has roughly 260,000 clones; approximately 86% are singletons. The CDR3 has 14 amino acids. Trimming shortened V by 5 bases and J by 3 bases, and 15 bases separated the two germline ends. Germline V gives CDR1 SGHRS, CDR2 YFSETQ. The sequencing sample was made of peripheral blood. The chain employs TRBV5-1 and TRBJ2-7, with D perhaps TRBD1 (6 bases). The clonotype originates from a man aged 35-49 years who had recovered from COVID-19. The CDR3 DNA follows: TGCGCCAGCAGGGAAAACAGGGATAACTACGAGCAGTACTTC. It translates to CASRENRDNYEQYF. Using reference TRBV5-1 and TRBJ2-7 for the parts outside the CDR3, the full variable domain is KAGVTQTPRYLIKTRGQQVTLSCSPISGHRSVSWYQQTPGQGLQFLFEYFSETQRNKGNFPGRFSGRQFSNSRSEMNVSTLELGDSALYLCASRENRDNYEQYFGPGTRLTVT.